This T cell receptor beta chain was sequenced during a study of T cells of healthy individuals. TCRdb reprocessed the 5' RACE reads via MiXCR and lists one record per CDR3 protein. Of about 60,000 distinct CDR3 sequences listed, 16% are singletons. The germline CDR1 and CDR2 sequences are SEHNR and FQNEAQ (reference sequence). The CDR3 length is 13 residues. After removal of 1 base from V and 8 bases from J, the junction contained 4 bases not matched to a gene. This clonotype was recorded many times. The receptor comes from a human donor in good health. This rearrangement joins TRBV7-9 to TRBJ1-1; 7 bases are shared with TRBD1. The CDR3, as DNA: TGTGCCAGCAGCTTAGAAAGGGGGCTCGAAGCTTTCTTT. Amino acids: CASSLERGLEAFF. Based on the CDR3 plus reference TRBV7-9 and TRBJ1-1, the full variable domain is DTGVSQNPRHKITKRGQNVTFRCDPISEHNRLYWYRQTLGQGPEFLTYFQNEAQLEKSRLLSDRFSAERPKGSFSTLEIQRTEQGDSAMYLCASSLERGLEAFFGQGTRLTVV.